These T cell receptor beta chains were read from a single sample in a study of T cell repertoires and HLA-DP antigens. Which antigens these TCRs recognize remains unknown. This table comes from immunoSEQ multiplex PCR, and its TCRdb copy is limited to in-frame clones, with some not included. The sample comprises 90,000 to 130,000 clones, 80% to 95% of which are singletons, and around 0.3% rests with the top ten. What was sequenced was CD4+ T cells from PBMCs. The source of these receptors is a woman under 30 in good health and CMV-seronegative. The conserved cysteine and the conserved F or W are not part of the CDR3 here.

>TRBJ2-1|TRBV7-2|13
ASSSLAGGLNEQF
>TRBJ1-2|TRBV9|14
ASSDEDSTLNYGYT
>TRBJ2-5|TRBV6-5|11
ASSRWGGETQY
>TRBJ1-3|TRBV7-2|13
ASSQSRGPGNTIY
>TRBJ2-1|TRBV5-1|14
ASSLTGTGSYNEQF
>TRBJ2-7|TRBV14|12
ASSRGQFRGEQY
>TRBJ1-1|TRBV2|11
ASARQGVTEAF
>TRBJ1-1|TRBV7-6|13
ASSLVGGVSTEAF
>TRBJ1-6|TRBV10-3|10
AIRSPNSPLH
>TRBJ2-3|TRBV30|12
AWGLAGRADTQY
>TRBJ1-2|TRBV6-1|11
ASSEGGYYGYT
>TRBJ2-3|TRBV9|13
ASSVAGGSTDTQY
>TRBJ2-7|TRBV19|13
ASSIEAGRSREQY
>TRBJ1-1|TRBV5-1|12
ASSLRDRGFEAF
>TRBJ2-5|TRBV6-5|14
ASSYSTTSGGETQY
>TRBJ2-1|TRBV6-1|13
ASRALAGTPNEQF
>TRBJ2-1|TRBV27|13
ASSPLGELWNEQF
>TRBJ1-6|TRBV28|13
ASSSHELYNSPLH
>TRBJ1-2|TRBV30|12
AWSALTGRGGYT
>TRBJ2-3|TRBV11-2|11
ASSMGRQYTQY
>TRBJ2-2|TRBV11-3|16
ASSLSVTGVYGTGELF
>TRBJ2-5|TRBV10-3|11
ATGGGRQETQY
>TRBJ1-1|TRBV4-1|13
ASSPSGLLNTEAF
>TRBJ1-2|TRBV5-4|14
ASSTGGIGTNYGYT
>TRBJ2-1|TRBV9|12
ASSDGTEYNEQF
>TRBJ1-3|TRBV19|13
ASSIYAGNGNTIY
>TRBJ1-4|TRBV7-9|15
ASSSPYRDGRREKLF
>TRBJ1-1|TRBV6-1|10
ASSRTAGEAF
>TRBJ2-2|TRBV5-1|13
ASSPGQGVTGELF
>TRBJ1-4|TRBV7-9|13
ASSLVAAGDEKLF
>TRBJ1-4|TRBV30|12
AWSPGTGNEKLF